This TCR beta chain was recorded in a study of technical replicates of blood from a few donors. Sequenced by immunoSEQ multiplex PCR; TCRdb stores in-frame clones only, minus some. The data contain about 73,000 clones, 85% to 95% of them singletons. The CDR3 runs 20 residues. Germline values: CDR1 SGHRS, CDR2 YFSETQ. The ends lost 2 bases at V and 0 bases at J; junction bases unmatched: 16. This clone was observed a handful of times. The clonotype comes from a human donor in good health. Some clones in this sample may be carry-over from other donors' samples. The genes are TRBV5-1 and TRBJ2-1; 8 bases are a match to TRBD2. The specimen was PBMCs. DNA of the CDR3: TGCGCCAGCAGCTTCGGACCCCGGACTAGCTCACGGAGCTCCTACAATGAGCAGTTCTTC. Its translation: CASSFGPRTSSRSSYNEQFF.